This paragraph reports one TCR beta chain. Its cognate antigen has yet to be identified. One base away there is no much larger clone; base qualities are not given. PBMCs were isolated by Ficoll-Paque density gradient centrifugation. This sample is part of a study of T-cell memory formation after mild COVID-19 (dated by TCRdb to the early 2020s). Study-level background: Most TCR sequence clusters were specific to one of the two donors. T-cell clones expanding and contracting after mild COVID-19 in a couple of donors were tracked by longitudinal TCRalpha and TCRbeta repertoire sequencing. Two young, previously healthy adult volunteers, one female and one male, were included in the cohort. Paper-wide results and their limitations: Some responding clones were found in pre-infection memory, which suggests that pre-existing cross-reactive memory T cells took part in the SARS-CoV-2 response. Contracting CD4+ clones were located mainly in the CM and EM memory subsets, whereas CD8+ clones were found to be enriched in EMRA. The study covered only a couple of mild cases, and larger cohorts including severe cases with pre-infection samples were considered necessary. The second-wave clones that peaked on day 37 were not confirmed to be SARS-CoV-2 specific. Clones contracting from day 15 to 85 had balanced CD4/CD8 phenotypes, while a second wave expanding from day 15 to 37 was biased towards CD4+.

Sequencing instrument: Illumina NovaSeq 6000. TCRalpha and TCRbeta cDNA libraries were constructed by 5'RACE with constant-segment primers, with sample barcodes and unique molecular identifiers being introduced. RNA was extracted from every sample with Trizol reagent. Libraries were amplified in two PCR steps, with a second sample barcode and Illumina TruSeq adapters added in the second step. Sequencing of the libraries was done on an Illumina NovaSeq, producing 2 x 150 bp paired-end reads. The source study handled its data this way. With migec v1.2.7, reads were demultiplexed and then collapsed into UMI-guided consensus sequences. With mixcr v2.1.11, UMI consensuses were aligned to TRA and TRB V and J templates and assembled into clonotypes. Clonotypes were classified as expanded or contracted when called significant by both edgeR and NoisET, with noise models trained on biological replicates. For edgeR calls, the cutoffs were a false discovery rate-adjusted p below 0.01 and a log2 fold-change threshold of 1. PCA with hierarchical clustering of max-normalized trajectories of the 1000 most abundant clonotypes was used as exploratory dynamics analysis. Separately sequenced CD4+ and CD8+ repertoires were used to assign the CD4 or CD8 phenotype of responding clones. TCRdb trimmed the raw reads at Q25, called clones with MiXCR and kept productive beta chains. Identical CDR3 protein sequences are pooled into one entry, listed with their most common genes and DNA. Here the V and J calls rest on TCRdb's processing, not on the authors' analysis. Across this sample there are around 510,000 distinct CDR3 sequences, with roughly a fifth seen only once. Of the sample, about 8.4% falls within the top ten clones.

Trimming takes 2 bases off V and 1 base off J; junction bases not matched to a gene: 6. From the cysteine up to the phenylalanine, the CDR3 has a length of 15 residues. The DNA shown is the 45-base CDR3, in frame from base 1. CDR1 and CDR2 (DFQATT, SNEGSKA) derive from the germline V gene (reference sequence). The V and J genes are TRBV20-1 and TRBJ2-3, with 7 middle bases fitting TRBD2. The source is an adult woman who had mild COVID-19 (a few samples of this study predate the infection). The sample titles of this study are shuffled in the database, so cell type and time point are left out; the donor was told from shared clones. Sequenced: PBMCs or a T cell subset sorted from them (not recorded which). The DNA is as follows: TGCAGTGCTAGACGAACTAGCGACCGCACAGATACGCAGTATTTT. Its product reads: CSARRTSDRTDTQYF.